This section outlines one T cell receptor beta chain sequence together with its context. The data derive from a study of cytomegalovirus exposure and HLA in healthy donors. The PCR employed 60 Vbeta primers together with 13 Jbeta primers. Repertoires were generated with immunoSEQ multiplex PCR, while TCRdb's copy carries only in-frame clones and drops some. The sample's table shows fewer than 100,000 clones. This CDR3 spans 14 amino acids. V was clipped by 1 base and J by 11 bases; unmatched bases: 10. Looked up from germline, CDR1 is SGHAT and CDR2 is FQNNGV. The receptor was derived from a man younger than 35 in good health and CMV-seropositive. V gene TRBV11-2 combines with J gene TRBJ2-7; 8 positions match TRBD1. The sample was PBMCs. The CDR3 nucleotides read TGTGCCAGCAGCTTAGGGTCTGGACAGGGTAAGAAGTACTTC. Its translation is CASSLGSGQGKKYF.